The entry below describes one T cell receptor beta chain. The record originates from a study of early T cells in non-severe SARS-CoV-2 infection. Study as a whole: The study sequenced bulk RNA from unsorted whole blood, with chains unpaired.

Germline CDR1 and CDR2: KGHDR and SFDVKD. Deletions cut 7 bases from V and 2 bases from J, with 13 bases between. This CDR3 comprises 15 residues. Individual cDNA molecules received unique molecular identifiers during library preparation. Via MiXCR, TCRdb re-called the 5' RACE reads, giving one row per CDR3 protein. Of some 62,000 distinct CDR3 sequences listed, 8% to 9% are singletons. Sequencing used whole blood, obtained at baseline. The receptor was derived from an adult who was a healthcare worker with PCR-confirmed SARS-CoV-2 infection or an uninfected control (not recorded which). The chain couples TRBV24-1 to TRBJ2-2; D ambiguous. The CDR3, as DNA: TGTGCCACCAGGGATGGAGTGAGAAACACCGGGGAGCTGTTTTTT. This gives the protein CATRDGVRNTGELFF.